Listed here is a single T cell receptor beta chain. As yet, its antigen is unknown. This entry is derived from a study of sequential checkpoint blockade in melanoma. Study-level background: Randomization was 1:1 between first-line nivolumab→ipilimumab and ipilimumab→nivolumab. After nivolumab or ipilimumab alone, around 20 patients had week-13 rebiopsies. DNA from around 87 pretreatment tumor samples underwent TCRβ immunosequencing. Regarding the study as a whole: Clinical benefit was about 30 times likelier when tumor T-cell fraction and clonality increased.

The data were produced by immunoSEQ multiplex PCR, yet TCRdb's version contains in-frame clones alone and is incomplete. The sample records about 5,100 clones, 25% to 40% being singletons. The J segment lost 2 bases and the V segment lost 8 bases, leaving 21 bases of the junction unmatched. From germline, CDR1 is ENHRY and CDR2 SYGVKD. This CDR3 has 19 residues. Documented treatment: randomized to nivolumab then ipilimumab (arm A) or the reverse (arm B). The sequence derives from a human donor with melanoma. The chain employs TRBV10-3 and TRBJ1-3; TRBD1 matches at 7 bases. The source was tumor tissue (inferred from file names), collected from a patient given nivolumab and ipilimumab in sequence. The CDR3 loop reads CAIGSQELMGQSPGNTIYF. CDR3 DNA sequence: TGTGCCATCGGGAGTCAGGAGCTAATGGGACAGTCCCCTGGAAACACCATATATTTT.